In this sample, the clone carrying this T cell receptor (beta chain) turned up a few times. The target antigen is unknown. This entry belongs to a study of STAT5B mutations in CD4+ large granular lymphocyte leukemia. Study-wide findings and caveats: Main leukemic clonotypes were patient-specific, but more than 20% appeared at low frequency elsewhere. TRBV06-family usage was enriched in top patient clones (8/27) versus controls (2/35).

TCRdb's table, derived via immunoSEQ multiplex PCR, lists solely in-frame clones and lacks some. The top ten clones hold approximately 0.41% of a sample with more than 30,000 clones, about 89% of them seen once. Trimming shortened V by 5 bases and J by 2 bases, and 7 bases separated the two germline ends. CDR1 and CDR2 from the germline V gene are SGHVS and FNYEAQ. This CDR3 region has 13 residues. This TCR was recovered from a human donor in good health. The chain has TRBV7-6 and TRBJ1-5; D uncertain. The material sequenced was CD4+ T cells from blood buffy coats. The CDR3: CASSGAGNQPQHF. CDR3 DNA: TGTGCCAGCAGCGGTGCGGGCAATCAGCCCCAGCATTTT.